This T cell receptor beta chain originates from a study of shared clonotypes between healthy human individuals. On the study more broadly: Three plates were used per donor for CD4 naive, three for CD4 memory, two for CD8 naive and one for CD8 memory. Points from the study as a whole: Rarefaction demonstrated incomplete sorted-subset sequencing despite large depth. In this cohort, only blood was sampled, and tissue repertoires likely differ.

CD45RA-negative memory and CD45RA+ naive subsets were split from the CD4+ cells. Some clones are missing from TCRdb's copy, which holds only in-frame ones; the method was immunoSEQ multiplex PCR. Counted here are 2 million to 2.5 million clones, roughly 92% occurring once; the ten biggest clones make up approximately 0.39%. Germline V gene sequence: CDR1 MDHEN, CDR2 SYDVKM. V was shortened by 5 bases and J by 6 bases, with 20 bases between the two germline ends. The CDR3 has 15 residues. On this clone: The target antigen is unknown.

Input material: naive CD4+ T cells from PBMCs. The subset here: CD45RA+ positively selected. This TCR derives from a man aged 18-30 years in good health. Some clones in this sample may be carry-over from other donors' samples. The chain combines TRBV28 with TRBJ2-7, with D tentatively TRBD2 (6 bases). The DNA of the CDR3 is TGTGCCAGCAGTCCCCCAGGTGGAGGGCCGCGCGAGCAGTACTTC. Translating it yields CASSPPGGGPREQYF.